This T cell receptor (beta chain) was identified during a study of blood T cells in healthy people across ages. This CDR3 spans 16 amino acids. Trimming cost V 6 bases and J 4 bases, with 24 bases left between them. Germline V gene sequence: CDR1 DFQATT, CDR2 SNEGSKA (reference sequence). Combining a sample-barcoded 5' primer with a J-beta primer mix, a second PCR ran for 7 to 11 cycles. Samples each returned at least 2.5 million CDR3-containing paired-end reads. TCRdb used MiXCR to reprocess the 5' RACE reads, holding one entry per CDR3 protein. The sample records about 1,400,000 distinct CDR3 sequences, 59% being singletons.

The gene calls are TRBV20-1 and TRBJ1-1; the D is unclear. The receptor comes from a man aged 18 to 30 in good health. The specimen sequenced was blood. In DNA, the CDR3 is TGCAGTGCCCCCGGGGTTGCGGGGATACGTGGCACTGAAGCTTTCTTT. It is translated as CSAPGVAGIRGTEAFF.